The 8 T cell receptor beta chains listed next were all sequenced from one sample in a study of brain T cells in children with intractable seizures. Only in-frame clones appear in the TCRdb table, and some are missing; sequencing was by immunoSEQ multiplex PCR. This table has 95,000 to 120,000 clones, roughly 92% appearing once. Sequencing was performed on peripheral blood, taken at surgery. The receptors here all came from a boy under three years old with hemimegalencephaly and intractable seizures.

CDR3 DNA sequence: TGTGCCAGCAGTACGCAAGAGACCCAGTACTTC. Its translation: CASSTQETQYF. J is TRBJ2-5 and V is TRBV28; D uncertain. Germline assignment: CDR1 MDHEN and CDR2 SYDVKM. V lost 5 bases, J lost 2 bases, and 3 bases lay in between. The CDR3 consists of 11 residues.

This chain connects TRBV27 to TRBJ1-1; D is undetermined. Germline V gene lookup returns CDR1 MNHEY and CDR2 SMNVEV (reference sequence). This CDR3 is 13 amino acids long. V lost 1 base and J lost 4, with 7 bases in between. As DNA, the CDR3 is TGTGCCAGCAGTTTATTGGGGAGCACTGAAGCTTTCTTT. Residues: CASSLLGSTEAFF.

The chain has TRBV25-1 and TRBJ2-7; D is perhaps TRBD1 or TRBD2 (6 bases each). Germline CDR1 and CDR2: MGHDK and SYGVNS. The CDR3 has 15 amino acids. V was trimmed by 6 bases and J by 6 bases, leaving 21 bases between them. This chain's CDR3 is CASSDYLDRRGEQYF. CDR3 sequence (DNA): TGTGCCAGCAGCGATTATCTCGACAGGAGGGGCGAGCAGTACTTC.

This rearrangement joins TRBV12-3 or TRBV12-4 to TRBJ1-1; weak D call: TRBD1 (5 bases). The ends were cut back, 6 bases at V and 0 bases at J, with 5 bases in the middle. This CDR3 is 12 amino acids long. The CDR3 DNA sequence: TGTGCCAGCAGCAGGGTGAACACTGAAGCTTTCTTT. It is translated as CASSRVNTEAFF.

The V gene is TRBV6-9, the J gene TRBJ2-7; 10 bases match TRBD1. CDR3 size: 14 residues. After removal of 9 bases from V and 7 bases from J, the junction contained 12 bases not matched to a gene. Germline loops: CDR1 MNHGY, CDR2 SVAAGI. The CDR3 protein is CASPTGTGVWEQYF. CDR3 sequence (DNA): TGTGCCAGTCCTACCGGGACAGGGGTTTGGGAGCAGTACTTC.

The genes are TRBV6-1 and TRBJ1-3; D unresolved. Germline loops: CDR1 MNHNS, CDR2 SASEGT. Trimming stripped 0 bases from V and 5 bases from J, with 11 bases between. This CDR3 spans 15 amino acids. CDR3: CASSEARLGRNTIYF. The CDR3 DNA is TGTGCCAGCAGTGAAGCCAGGTTGGGAAGAAACACCATATATTTT.

The chain is built from TRBV6-2 or TRBV6-3 and TRBJ1-3; tentatively, D is TRBD1 (5 bases). The CDR3 has 17 amino acids. Germline V CDR1 and CDR2: MNHEY, SVGEGT. The ends were cut back, 0 bases at V and 0 bases at J, with 12 bases in the middle. CDR3 coding DNA: TGTGCCAGCAGTTACTCAGCCGACAGTTACTCTGGAAACACCATATATTTT. This sequence encodes CASSYSADSYSGNTIYF.

This chain links TRBV28 with TRBJ2-1; D may be TRBD1 (8 bases). The CDR3 runs to 16 residues. Per the germline V gene, CDR1 is MDHEN and CDR2 is SYDVKM. The V gene lost 4 bases and the J gene lost 6 bases, with 19 bases spanning the gap. CDR3 amino acids: CASSSGGGDRFNEQFF. Here the CDR3 DNA reads TGTGCCAGCAGTTCCGGGGGAGGGGACAGGTTCAATGAGCAGTTCTTC.